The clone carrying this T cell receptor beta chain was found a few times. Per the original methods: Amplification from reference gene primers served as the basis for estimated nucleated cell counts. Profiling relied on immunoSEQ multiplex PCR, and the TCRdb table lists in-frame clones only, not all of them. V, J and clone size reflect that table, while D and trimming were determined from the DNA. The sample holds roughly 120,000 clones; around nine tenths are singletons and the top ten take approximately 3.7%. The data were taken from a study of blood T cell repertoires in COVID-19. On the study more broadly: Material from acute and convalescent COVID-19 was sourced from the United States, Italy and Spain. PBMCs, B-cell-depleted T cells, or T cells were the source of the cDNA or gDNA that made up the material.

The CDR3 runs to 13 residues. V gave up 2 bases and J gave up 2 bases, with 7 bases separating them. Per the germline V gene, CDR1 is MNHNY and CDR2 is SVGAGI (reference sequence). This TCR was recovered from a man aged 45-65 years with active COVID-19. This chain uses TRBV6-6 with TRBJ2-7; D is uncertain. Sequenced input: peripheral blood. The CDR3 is CASSYAAPYEQYF. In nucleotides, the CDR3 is TGTGCCAGCAGTTACGCAGCGCCCTACGAGCAGTACTTC.